This T cell receptor beta chain was recovered during a study of T cells in Graves' hyperthyroidism and ophthalmopathy. CDR1 is LGHDT, CDR2 YNNKEL, per germline (reference sequence). The CDR3 covers 15 residues. The table lists this clonotype with a count of one. Its antigen is still unknown. Sequence at one end of the junction differs from germline and may be a read error. From roughly 9.2 ml of fresh peripheral blood, PBMCs were isolated. TCR beta CDR3 regions were amplified from RNA transcripts. An initial round of RT-PCR targeting the TCR CDR3 relied on the HTBI primer set. TCRdb used MiXCR to reprocess the multiplex PCR reads, holding one entry per CDR3 protein. The table shows under 500,000 distinct CDR3 sequences, with over 11% occurring only once. Study findings and constraints: Most thyroid clonotypes expanded above 0.001 appeared in blood too.

The sequencing sample was made of blood. This clonotype was obtained from a man in his fifties with Graves' ophthalmopathy. J is TRBJ2-2 and V is TRBV3-1, with D perhaps being TRBD1 or TRBD2 (5 bases each). The CDR3 nucleotides read TGTGCCAGCAGTTACCGGGGCGAGGCCCGCTGGGAACTGTTTTTT. Amino acid sequence: CASSYRGEARWELFF.